The 5 T cell receptor beta chains given below trace back to one sample, sequenced in a study of OX40 agonist ivuxolimab in advanced cancers. Only in-frame clones appear in the TCRdb table, and some are missing; sequencing was by immunoSEQ multiplex PCR. The sample has around 67,000 clones; nearly 90% are singletons. Sample: CD4+ or CD8+ T cells sorted from blood, taken in a trial of the OX40 agonist ivuxolimab. The receptors stem from an adult with an advanced solid tumor such as melanoma, head and neck, liver or kidney cancer.

This rearrangement joins TRBV5-4 to TRBJ2-5; 13 bases fit TRBD2. Per the germline V gene, CDR1 is SGHNT and CDR2 is YYREEE (reference sequence). Trimming removed 4 bases from V and 5 bases from J; junction bases left unmatched: 2. This CDR3 contains 14 residues. The CDR3 here is CASSPGLAGETQYF. CDR3 sequence (DNA): TGTGCCAGCAGCCCGGGACTAGCGGGGGAGACCCAGTACTTC.

The chain couples TRBV5-1 to TRBJ1-4, with D perhaps TRBD1 (5 bases). V dropped 0 bases and J dropped 7 bases, with 13 bases sitting between them. The CDR3 contains 15 residues. Germline-derived CDR1 and CDR2 are SGHRS and YFSETQ. CDR3: CASSLARAYSEKLFF. The CDR3, as DNA: TGCGCCAGCAGCTTGGCCAGGGCCTATAGTGAAAAACTGTTTTTT.

The gene calls are TRBV11-2 and TRBJ2-5, with D possibly TRBD2 on 6 matching bases. The CDR3 runs to 13 residues. In germline, CDR1 is SGHAT, CDR2 FQNNGV. Between the trimmed V and J ends, which lost 5 bases and 3 bases, there was a span of 10 bases. The CDR3 here is CASSPRLEETQYF. CDR3 bases: TGTGCCAGCAGCCCCCGACTAGAAGAGACCCAGTACTTC.

The chain has TRBV6-1 and TRBJ2-1; D possibly corresponds to TRBD2 (6 bases). The V end lost 4 bases, the J end lost 3 bases, and 7 bases lay between the germline ends. CDR3 size: 13 residues. The germline V gene has CDR1 MNHNS and CDR2 SASEGT. DNA of the CDR3: TGTGCCAGCAGTGGACTAGGCTACAATGAGCAGTTCTTC. It yields the protein CASSGLGYNEQFF.

The V and J genes are TRBV4-1 and TRBJ2-1; D unclear. Germline V gene lookup returns CDR1 MGHRA and CDR2 YSYEKL. The germline V and J ends were trimmed by 1 base and 4 bases, with 5 bases remaining between them. This CDR3 comprises 13 residues. CDR3 sequence reads: CASSQAEYNEQFF. CDR3 sequence (DNA): TGCGCCAGCAGCCAAGCTGAATACAATGAGCAGTTCTTC.